Given below is one T cell receptor beta chain in context. The sample belongs to a study of shared clonotypes between healthy human individuals. The data were produced by immunoSEQ multiplex PCR, yet TCRdb's version contains in-frame clones alone and is incomplete. The sample consists of 300,000 to 400,000 clones, over 70% of them appearing once. Germline V gene sequence: CDR1 MGHRA, CDR2 YSYEKL. CDR3 size: 17 residues. The V gene lost 4 bases and the J gene lost 3 bases, with 21 bases spanning the gap. Source material: memory CD4+ T cells sorted from blood. Described subset: CD45RA-negative fraction. The receptor's source is a man younger than 40 in good health. The gene calls are TRBV4-1 and TRBJ1-1; D uncertain. The CDR3 DNA is TGCGCCAGCAGCCCCGTCCACCCTGTCCCGATCGACACTGAAGCTTTCTTT. This sequence encodes CASSPVHPVPIDTEAFF.